This T cell receptor beta chain appears in the sequencing data of a study of CD8 T cells in Susac syndrome. The RNA, about 0.45 to 1 ug, was put through reverse transcription using random hexamers. immunoSEQ multiplex PCR amplified TCR beta CDR3 across 54 Vbeta, 13 Jbeta. TCRdb reanalysed the immunoSEQ multiplex PCR reads using MiXCR and keeps one entry per CDR3 protein. The table includes under 150,000 distinct CDR3 sequences, around 90% detected once. Germline V gene sequence: CDR1 SEHNR, CDR2 FQNEAQ (reference sequence). The CDR3 consists of 18 residues. Unmatched junction bases numbered 14, after V lost 4 bases and J lost 4 bases.

This TCR was recovered from a human donor with multiple sclerosis. The sequencing input was CD8+ T cells from PBMCs. The V call is TRBV7-9, the J call TRBJ2-1, with 9 bases fitting TRBD2. This chain's CDR3 is CASSSANVAGERYNEQFF. CDR3 coding DNA: TGTGCCAGCAGCTCAGCCAATGTAGCGGGAGAGAGGTACAATGAGCAGTTCTTC.